The source of this TCR beta chain is a study of shared clonotypes between healthy human individuals. Findings of the study overall: Compared with memory subsets, naive subsets generally had larger estimated richness. Only blood was sampled; tissue repertoires likely differ. Around 5.4% of naive CD4 clonotypes were common to a few donors.

The CDR3 spans 17 residues. Trimming shortened V by 0 bases and J by 4 bases, and 16 bases separated the two germline ends. The germline V gene encodes CDR1 LNHNV and CDR2 YYDKDF (reference sequence). Positive CCR7 selection of CD45RO-negative cells yielded the naive CD8 cells, and terminally differentiated effector memory CD45RA+ cells were excluded. Remarks on this clone: Its antigen is not identified.

As processed by the authors: Quality scores were absent from the junction-only immunoSEQ sequences, so filtering differed. Using immunoSEQ multiplex PCR, the repertoire was profiled, and TCRdb retains in-frame clones only, with some absent. V, J and clone size reflect that table, while D and trimming were determined from the DNA. The profile shows around 580,000 clones, 95% to 98% of them singletons. V is TRBV15 and J is TRBJ1-5; D possibly corresponds to TRBD1 (5 bases). This clonotype was obtained from a man under 40 in good health. Sequencing was carried out using naive CD8+ T cells sorted from blood. CDR3 region: CATSRDLGTGVNQPQHF. CDR3 DNA: TGTGCCACCAGCAGAGATTTGGGCACAGGCGTTAATCAGCCCCAGCATTTT.